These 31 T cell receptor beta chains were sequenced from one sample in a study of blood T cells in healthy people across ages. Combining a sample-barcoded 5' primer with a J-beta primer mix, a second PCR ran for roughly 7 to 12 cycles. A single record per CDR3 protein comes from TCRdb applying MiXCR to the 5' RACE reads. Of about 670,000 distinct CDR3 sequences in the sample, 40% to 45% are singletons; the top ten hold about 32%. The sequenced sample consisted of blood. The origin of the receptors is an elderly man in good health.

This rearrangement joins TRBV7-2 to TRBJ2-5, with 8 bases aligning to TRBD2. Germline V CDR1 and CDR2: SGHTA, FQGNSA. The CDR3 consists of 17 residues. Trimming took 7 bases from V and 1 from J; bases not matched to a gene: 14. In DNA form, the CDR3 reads TGTGCCAGCACCGATAACCGTCAGCGGGGGTCCCAAGAGACCCAGTACTTC. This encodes CASTDNRQRGSQETQYF.

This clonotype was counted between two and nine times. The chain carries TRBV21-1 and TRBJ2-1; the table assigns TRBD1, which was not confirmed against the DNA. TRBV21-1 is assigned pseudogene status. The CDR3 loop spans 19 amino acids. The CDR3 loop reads CASSKDGLGTGADYNEQFF. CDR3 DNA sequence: TGTGCCAGCAGCAAAGACGGTTTAGGAACAGGGGCCGACTACAATGAGCAGTTCTTC.

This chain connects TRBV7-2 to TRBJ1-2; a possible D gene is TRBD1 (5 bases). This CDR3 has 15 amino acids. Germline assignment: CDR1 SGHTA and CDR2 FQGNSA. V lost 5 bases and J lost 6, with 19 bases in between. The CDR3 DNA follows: TGTGCCAGCAGCCCCAGGGCAGGGAATCAAAATGGCTACACCTTC. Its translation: CASSPRAGNQNGYTF.

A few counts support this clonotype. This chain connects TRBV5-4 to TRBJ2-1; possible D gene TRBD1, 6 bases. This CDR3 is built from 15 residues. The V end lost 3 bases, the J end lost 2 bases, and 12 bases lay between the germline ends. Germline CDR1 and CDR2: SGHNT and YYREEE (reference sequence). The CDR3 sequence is CASSSSRGTYNEQFF. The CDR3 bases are TGTGCCAGCAGCTCCTCCAGGGGTACCTACAATGAGCAGTTCTTC.

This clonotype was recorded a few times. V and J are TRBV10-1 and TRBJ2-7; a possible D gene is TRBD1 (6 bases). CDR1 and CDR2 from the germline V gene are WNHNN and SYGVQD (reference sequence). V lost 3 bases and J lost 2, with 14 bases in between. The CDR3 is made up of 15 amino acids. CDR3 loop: CASSDNRDIAYEQYF. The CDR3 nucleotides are TGCGCCAGCAGTGATAACAGGGATATTGCCTACGAGCAGTACTTC.

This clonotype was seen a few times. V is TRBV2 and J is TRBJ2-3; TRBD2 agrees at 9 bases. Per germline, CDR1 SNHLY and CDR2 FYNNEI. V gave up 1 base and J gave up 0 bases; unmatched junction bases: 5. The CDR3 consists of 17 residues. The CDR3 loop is CASSEGASGDSTDTQYF. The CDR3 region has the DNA TGTGCCAGCAGTGAAGGCGCTAGCGGGGACAGCACAGATACGCAGTATTTT.

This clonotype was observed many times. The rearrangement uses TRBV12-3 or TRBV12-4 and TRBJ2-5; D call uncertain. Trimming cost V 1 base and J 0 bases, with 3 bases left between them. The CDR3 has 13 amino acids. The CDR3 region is CASSLGHQETQYF. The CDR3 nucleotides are TGTGCCAGCAGTTTAGGGCACCAAGAGACCCAGTACTTC.

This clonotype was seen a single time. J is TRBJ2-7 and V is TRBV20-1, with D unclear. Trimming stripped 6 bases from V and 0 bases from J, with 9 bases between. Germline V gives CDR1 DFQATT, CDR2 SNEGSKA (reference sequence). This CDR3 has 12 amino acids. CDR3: CSATTASYEQYF. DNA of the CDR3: TGCAGTGCCACTACTGCCTCCTACGAGCAGTACTTC.

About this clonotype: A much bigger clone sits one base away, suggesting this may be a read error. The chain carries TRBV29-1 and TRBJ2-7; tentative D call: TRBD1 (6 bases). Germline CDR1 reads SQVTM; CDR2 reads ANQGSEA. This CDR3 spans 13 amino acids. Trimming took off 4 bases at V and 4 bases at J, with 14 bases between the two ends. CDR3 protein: CSVGAGGGYEQYF. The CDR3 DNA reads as TGCAGCGTTGGAGCTGGGGGCGGGTACGAGCAGTACTTC.

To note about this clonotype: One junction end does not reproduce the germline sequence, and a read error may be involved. The DNA for the CDR3 is TGTGCCGGGAGGGACTTATACGAGCAGTACTTC. This gives the protein CAGRDLYEQYF. The rearrangement links TRBV30 to TRBJ2-4; 7 bases align to TRBD2. The better agreement between TRBJ2-7 and the DNA end casts doubt on the J call. CDR1 GTSNPN and CDR2 SVGIG come from the germline V gene (reference sequence). The CDR3 has 11 amino acids.

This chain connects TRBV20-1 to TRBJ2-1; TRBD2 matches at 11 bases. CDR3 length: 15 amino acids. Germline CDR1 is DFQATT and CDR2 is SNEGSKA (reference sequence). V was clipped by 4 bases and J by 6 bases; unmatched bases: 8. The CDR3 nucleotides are TGCAGTGCTAAACCCACTAGCGGGAGAAGCAATGAGCAGTTCTTC. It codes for CSAKPTSGRSNEQFF.

The CDR3 DNA sequence: TGTGCCATCAGTGAGTCGTCACGAACAGGGCGCGAGCAGTACTTC. It codes for CAISESSRTGREQYF. The chain recombines TRBV10-3 with TRBJ2-7, with TRBD1 as a possible D gene (6 bases). CDR1 is ENHRY and CDR2 is SYGVKD in the germline V gene. This CDR3 has 15 residues. V lost 0 bases to trimming and J lost 6 bases, with 15 bases between them.

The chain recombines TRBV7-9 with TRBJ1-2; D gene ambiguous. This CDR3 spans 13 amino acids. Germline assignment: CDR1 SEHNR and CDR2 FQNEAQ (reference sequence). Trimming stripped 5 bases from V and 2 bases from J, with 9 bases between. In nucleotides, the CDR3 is TGTGCCAGCAGCCGGTCGGAGAACTATGGCTACACCTTC. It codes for CASSRSENYGYTF.

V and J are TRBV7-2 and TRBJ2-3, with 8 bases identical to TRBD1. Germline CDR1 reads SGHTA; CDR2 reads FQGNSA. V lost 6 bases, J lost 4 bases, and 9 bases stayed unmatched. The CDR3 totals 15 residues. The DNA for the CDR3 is TGTGCCAGCAGACCTACAGGGGGGAGGTCAGATACGCAGTATTTT. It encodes CASRPTGGRSDTQYF.

CDR3 in DNA: TGCAGCGTTGGACCCAGCGGGAGGGCCGGTTCCGGGGAGCTGTTTTTT. Translated, it gives CSVGPSGRAGSGELFF. This chain connects TRBV29-1 to TRBJ2-2; TRBD2 aligns across 10 bases. The CDR3 loop spans 16 amino acids. Germline V CDR1 and CDR2: SQVTM, ANQGSEA. J lost 6 bases, V lost 4 bases, and 11 bases had no gene match.

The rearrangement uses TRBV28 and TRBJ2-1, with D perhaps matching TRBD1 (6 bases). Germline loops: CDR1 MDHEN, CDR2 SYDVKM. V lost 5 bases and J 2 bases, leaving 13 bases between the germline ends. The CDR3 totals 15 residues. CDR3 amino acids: CASSRRQVAYNEQFF. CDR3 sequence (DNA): TGTGCCAGCAGTCGCCGACAGGTCGCCTACAATGAGCAGTTCTTC.

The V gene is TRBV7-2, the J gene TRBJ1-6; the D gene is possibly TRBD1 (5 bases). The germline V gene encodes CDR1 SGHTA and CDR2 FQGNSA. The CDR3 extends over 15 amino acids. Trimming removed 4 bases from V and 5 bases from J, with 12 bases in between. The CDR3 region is CASSSRRGNNSPLHF. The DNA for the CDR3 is TGTGCCAGCAGCTCCCGGCGGGGGAATAATTCACCCCTCCACTTT.

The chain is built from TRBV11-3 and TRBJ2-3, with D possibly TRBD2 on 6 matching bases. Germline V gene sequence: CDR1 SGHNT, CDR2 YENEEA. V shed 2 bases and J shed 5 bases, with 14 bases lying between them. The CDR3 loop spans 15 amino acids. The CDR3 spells CASSLYGSVGDTQYF. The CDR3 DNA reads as TGTGCCAGCAGCTTATACGGGAGTGTAGGAGATACGCAGTATTTT. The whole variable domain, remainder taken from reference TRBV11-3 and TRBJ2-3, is EAGVVQSPRYKIIEKKQPVAFWCNPISGHNTLYWYLQNLGQGPELLIRYENEEAVDDSQLPKDRFSAERLKGVDSTLKIQPAELGDSAVYLCASSLYGSVGDTQYFGPGTRLTVL.

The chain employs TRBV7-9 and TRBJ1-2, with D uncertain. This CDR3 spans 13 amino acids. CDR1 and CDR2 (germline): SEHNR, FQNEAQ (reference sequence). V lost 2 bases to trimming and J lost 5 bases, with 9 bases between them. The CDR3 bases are TGTGCCAGCAGCTTAATCGTGGGTTATGGCTACACCTTC. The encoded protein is CASSLIVGYGYTF.

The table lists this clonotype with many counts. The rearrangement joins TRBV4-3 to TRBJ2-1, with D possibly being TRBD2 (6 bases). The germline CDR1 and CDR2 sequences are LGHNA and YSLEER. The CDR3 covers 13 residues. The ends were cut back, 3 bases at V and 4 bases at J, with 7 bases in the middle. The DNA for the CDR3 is TGCGCCAGCAGCCAGGGACTTTACAATGAGCAGTTCTTC. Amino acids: CASSQGLYNEQFF.

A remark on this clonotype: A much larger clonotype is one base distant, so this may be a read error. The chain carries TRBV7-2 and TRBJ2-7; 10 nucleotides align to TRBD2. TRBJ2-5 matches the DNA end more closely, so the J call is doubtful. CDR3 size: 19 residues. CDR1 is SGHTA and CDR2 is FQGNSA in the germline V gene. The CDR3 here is CASSRSKSGRASNEETQYF. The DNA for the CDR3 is TGTGCCAGCAGCCGAAGCAAAAGCGGGAGGGCCTCCAATGAAGAGACCCAGTACTTC.

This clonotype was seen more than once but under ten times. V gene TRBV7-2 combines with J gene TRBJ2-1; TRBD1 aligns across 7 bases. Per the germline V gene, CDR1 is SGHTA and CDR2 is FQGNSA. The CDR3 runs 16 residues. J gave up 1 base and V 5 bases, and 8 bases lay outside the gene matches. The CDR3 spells CASSPRQGSSYNEQFF. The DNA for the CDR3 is TGTGCCAGCAGCCCAAGACAGGGCTCGTCCTACAATGAGCAGTTCTTC.

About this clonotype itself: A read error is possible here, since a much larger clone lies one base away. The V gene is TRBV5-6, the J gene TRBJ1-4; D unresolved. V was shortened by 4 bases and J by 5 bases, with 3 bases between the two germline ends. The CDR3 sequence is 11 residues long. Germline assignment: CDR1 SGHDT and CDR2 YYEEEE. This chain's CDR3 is CASSMNEKLFF. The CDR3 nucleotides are TGTGCCAGCAGCATGAATGAAAAACTGTTTTTT.

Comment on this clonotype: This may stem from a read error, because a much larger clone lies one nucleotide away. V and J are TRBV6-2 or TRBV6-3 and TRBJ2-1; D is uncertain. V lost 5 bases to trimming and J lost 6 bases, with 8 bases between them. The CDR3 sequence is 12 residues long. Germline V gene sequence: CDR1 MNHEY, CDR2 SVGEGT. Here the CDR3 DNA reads TGTGCCAGCAGTCAGGTGGCCAATGAGCAGTTCTTC. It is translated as CASSQVANEQFF.

The CDR3 DNA follows: TGTGCCATCAGTGTTACCGCGGGCAGGGGCCAAGAGACCCAGTACTTC. It yields the protein CAISVTAGRGQETQYF. The chain recombines TRBV10-3 with TRBJ2-5; maybe TRBD1 (6 bases). The CDR3 consists of 16 residues. Germline V gives CDR1 ENHRY, CDR2 SYGVKD. The ends were cut back, 4 bases at V and 1 base at J, with 16 bases in the middle.

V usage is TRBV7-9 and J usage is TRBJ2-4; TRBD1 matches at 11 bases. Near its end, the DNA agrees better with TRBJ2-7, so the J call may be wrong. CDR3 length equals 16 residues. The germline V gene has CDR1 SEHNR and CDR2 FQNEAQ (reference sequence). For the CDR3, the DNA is TGTGCCAGCAACCTCCCCATGAGGACAGGGGGCGACGAGCAGTACTTC. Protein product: CASNLPMRTGGDEQYF.

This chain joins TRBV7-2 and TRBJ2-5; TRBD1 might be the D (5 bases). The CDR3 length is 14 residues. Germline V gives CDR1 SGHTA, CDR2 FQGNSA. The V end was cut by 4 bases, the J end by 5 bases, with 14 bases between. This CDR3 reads CASSSVVRDETQYF. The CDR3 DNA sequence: TGTGCCAGCAGCTCCGTGGTCAGGGATGAGACCCAGTACTTC.

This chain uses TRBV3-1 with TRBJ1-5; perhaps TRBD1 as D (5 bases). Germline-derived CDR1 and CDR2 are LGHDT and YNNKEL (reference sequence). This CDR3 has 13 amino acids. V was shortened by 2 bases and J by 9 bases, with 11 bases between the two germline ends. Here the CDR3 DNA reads TGTGCCAGCAGCCAAAGGGGAACTGGGCCCCAGCATTTT. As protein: CASSQRGTGPQHF.

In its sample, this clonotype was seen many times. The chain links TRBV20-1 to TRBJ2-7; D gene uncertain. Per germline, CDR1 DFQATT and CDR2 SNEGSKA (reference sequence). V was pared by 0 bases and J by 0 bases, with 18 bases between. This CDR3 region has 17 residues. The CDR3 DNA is TGCAGTGCTAGAGACCCCGGTGGACGGAGAAGCTCCTACGAGCAGTACTTC. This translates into CSARDPGGRRSSYEQYF.

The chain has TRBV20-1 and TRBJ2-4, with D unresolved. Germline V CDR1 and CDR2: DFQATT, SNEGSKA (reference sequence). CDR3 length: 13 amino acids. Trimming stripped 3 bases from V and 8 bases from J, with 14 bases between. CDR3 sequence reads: CSASLGPGDIQYF. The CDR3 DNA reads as TGCAGTGCTAGTCTAGGGCCTGGGGACATTCAGTACTTC.

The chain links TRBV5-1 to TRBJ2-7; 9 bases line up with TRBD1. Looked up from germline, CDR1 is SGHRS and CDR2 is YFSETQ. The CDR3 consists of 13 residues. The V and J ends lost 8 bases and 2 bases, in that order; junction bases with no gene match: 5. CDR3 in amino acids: CASGTGPTYEQYF. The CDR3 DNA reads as TGCGCCAGTGGGACAGGGCCAACCTACGAGCAGTACTTC.